These 15 T cell receptor beta chains came from one sample sequenced in a study of T cell responses to AZD1222 COVID-19 vaccine. The repertoire was sequenced with immunoSEQ multiplex PCR; TCRdb's copy has only in-frame clones and lacks some. This table holds 90,000 to 100,000 clones, nearly 90% found once. Sequencing was performed on peripheral blood, taken on day 0 of AZD1222 vaccination. The origin of the receptors is an adult in good health.

This clone appeared once. The V gene is TRBV7-8, the J gene TRBJ2-2; perhaps D is TRBD1 or TRBD2 (11 bases each). This CDR3 region has 18 residues. V was trimmed by 5 bases and J by 3 bases, leaving 22 bases between them. Germline CDR1 SGHVS, CDR2 FQNEAQ. The chain's CDR3 is CASSLGQGGLADTGELFF. The CDR3 DNA reads as TGTGCCAGCAGCCTGGGACAGGGGGGACTAGCGGACACCGGGGAGCTGTTTTTT.

The V gene is TRBV6-4, the J gene TRBJ2-2; 12 positions match TRBD2. Germline lookup yields CDR1 MRHNA and CDR2 SNTAGT. V shed 4 bases and J 0 bases; nucleotides not matched to a gene: 3. The CDR3 sequence is 17 residues long. CDR3 amino acids: CASSVLAGGTNTGELFF. In DNA form, the CDR3 reads TGTGCCAGCAGTGTGCTAGCGGGAGGGACGAACACCGGGGAGCTGTTTTTT.

The rearrangement links TRBV19 to TRBJ2-3; tentative D call: TRBD1 (6 bases). Germline-derived CDR1 and CDR2 are LNHDA and SQIVND (reference sequence). The CDR3 contains 13 residues. The V end was cut by 8 bases, the J end by 0 bases, with 9 bases between. The CDR3 DNA reads TGTGCCAGTGGGGGCTCTAGCACAGATACGCAGTATTTT. Its translation: CASGGSSTDTQYF.

This sequence joins TRBV6-1 and TRBJ2-7; 9 nucleotides align to TRBD2. This CDR3 spans 15 amino acids. The germline CDR1 and CDR2 sequences are MNHNS and SASEGT. V lost 1 base to trimming and J lost 3 bases; unmatched junction nucleotides: 4. The CDR3 here is CASSEGGGGYYEQYF. CDR3 DNA: TGTGCCAGCAGTGAAGGCGGGGGGGGTTACTACGAGCAGTACTTC.

The chain uses TRBV20-1 and TRBJ2-1; TRBD2 is a possible D gene (6 bases). Per germline, CDR1 DFQATT and CDR2 SNEGSKA (reference sequence). The CDR3 contains 16 residues. V lost 3 bases, J lost 3 bases, and 18 bases lay in between. The DNA for the CDR3 is TGCAGTGCTAGTGCCCTACTAGCCCCAGGCTACAATGAGCAGTTCTTC. It translates to CSASALLAPGYNEQFF.

V usage is TRBV9 and J usage is TRBJ1-4, with TRBD1 identical over 8 bases. The CDR3 consists of 15 residues. The V segment lost 4 bases and the J segment 4 bases; nucleotides outside the gene matches: 6. Germline CDR1 and CDR2: SGDLS and YYNGEE. The CDR3 sequence: CASSPAGTGNEKLFF. In DNA, the CDR3 is TGTGCCAGCAGCCCGGCCGGGACAGGTAATGAAAAACTGTTTTTT.

CDR3 protein: CATVPGGPGDTQYF. The CDR3 DNA reads TGTGCGACAGTCCCGGGGGGGCCAGGAGATACGCAGTATTTT. The chain employs TRBV19 and TRBJ2-3; 8 nucleotides match TRBD2. The germline CDR1 and CDR2 sequences are LNHDA and SQIVND (reference sequence). The CDR3 contains 14 residues.

V is TRBV19 and J is TRBJ2-2; D might be TRBD2 (7 bases). The CDR3 consists of 16 residues. Per the germline V gene, CDR1 is LNHDA and CDR2 is SQIVND (reference sequence). V gave up 7 bases and J gave up 6 bases, with 21 bases separating them. The CDR3 DNA reads TGTGCCAGTAATCCTGGGGGGGGCTTTGGGGCCGGGGAGCTGTTTTTT. This translates into CASNPGGGFGAGELFF. The full variable domain, completed using reference TRBV19 and TRBJ2-2, is DGGITQSPKYLFRKEGQNVTLSCEQNLNHDAMYWYRQDPGQGLRLIYYSQIVNDFQKGDIAEGYSVSREKKESFPLTVTSAQKNPTAFYLCASNPGGGFGAGELFFGEGSRLTVL.

This chain links TRBV24-1 with TRBJ2-2; 7 bases match TRBD1. Germline assignment: CDR1 KGHDR and CDR2 SFDVKD. This CDR3 is built from 14 residues. V shed 3 bases, J shed 6 bases, and the junction held 3 bases outside the gene matches. The CDR3 region is CATSDPTGAGELFF. The DNA for the CDR3 is TGTGCCACCAGTGATCCAACAGGGGCCGGGGAGCTGTTTTTT.

There are a few counts of this clone. V is TRBV5-6 and J is TRBJ2-7; 11 bases line up with TRBD2. CDR1 and CDR2 from the germline V gene are SGHDT and YYEEEE. This CDR3 is built from 16 residues. V shed 4 bases and J 3 bases; nucleotides not matched to a gene: 9. CDR3 region: CASSRRLAGTGYEQYV. In DNA form, the CDR3 reads TGTGCCAGCAGCCGTAGACTAGCGGGAACTGGCTACGAGCAGTACGTC.

The chain couples TRBV29-1 to TRBJ1-2; the D is unclear. Germline V gene data show CDR1 as SQVTM and CDR2 as ANQGSEA. This CDR3 has 11 residues. The CDR3 protein is CSAVENYGYTF. CDR3 nucleotides: TGCAGTGCCGTGGAAAACTATGGCTACACCTTC.

CDR3 DNA: TGTGCCAGCAGTTCACAGGGAACTGAAGCTTTCTTT. Translation: CASSSQGTEAFF. This chain links TRBV27 with TRBJ1-1; D may be TRBD1 (6 bases). Per germline, CDR1 MNHEY and CDR2 SMNVEV (reference sequence). The CDR3 extends over 12 amino acids. V was clipped by 4 bases and J by 5 bases, with 8 bases between them.

This chain joins TRBV18 and TRBJ1-1, with a weak D call TRBD1 (5 bases). The CDR3 is 14 residues long. V lost 6 bases and J lost 1, with 12 bases in between. Germline CDR1 is KGHSH and CDR2 is LQKENI. The CDR3 loop reads CASSGAGRNTEAFF. DNA of the CDR3: TGTGCCAGCTCCGGGGCAGGGAGGAACACTGAAGCTTTCTTT.

CDR3 sequence (DNA): TGTGCCAGCAGCACAGGGGACGGCACTGAAGCTTTCTTT. Its protein is CASSTGDGTEAFF. J is TRBJ1-1 and V is TRBV9; 7 bases line up with TRBD1. From germline, CDR1 is SGDLS and CDR2 YYNGEE. The CDR3 spans 13 residues. J was trimmed by 4 bases and V by 4 bases; bases with no gene match: 4. Together with reference TRBV9 and TRBJ1-1, the CDR3 gives the full variable domain: DSGVTQTPKHLITATGQRVTLRCSPRSGDLSVYWYQQSLDQGLQFLIQYYNGEERAKGNILERFSAQQFPDLHSELNLSSLELGDSALYFCASSTGDGTEAFFGQGTRLTVV.

The rearrangement links TRBV5-6 to TRBJ1-3; D uncertain. The CDR3 totals 16 residues. Trimming shortened V by 0 bases and J by 0 bases, and 10 bases separated the two germline ends. The germline gives CDR1 SGHDT, CDR2 YYEEEE. CDR3 sequence reads: CASSLGQDPSGNTIYF. The CDR3 DNA follows: TGTGCCAGCAGCTTGGGCCAGGATCCCTCTGGAAACACCATATATTTT.